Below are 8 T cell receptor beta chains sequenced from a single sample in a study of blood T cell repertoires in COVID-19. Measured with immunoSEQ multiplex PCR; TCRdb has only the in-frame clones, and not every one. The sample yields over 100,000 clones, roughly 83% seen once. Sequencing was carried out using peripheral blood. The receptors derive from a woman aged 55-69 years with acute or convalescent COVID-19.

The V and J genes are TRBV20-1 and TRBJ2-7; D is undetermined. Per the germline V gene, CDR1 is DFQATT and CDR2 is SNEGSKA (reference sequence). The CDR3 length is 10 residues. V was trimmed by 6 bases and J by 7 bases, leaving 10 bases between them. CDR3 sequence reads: CSALRSEQYF. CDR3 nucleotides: TGCAGTGCCCTGAGATCAGAGCAGTACTTC.

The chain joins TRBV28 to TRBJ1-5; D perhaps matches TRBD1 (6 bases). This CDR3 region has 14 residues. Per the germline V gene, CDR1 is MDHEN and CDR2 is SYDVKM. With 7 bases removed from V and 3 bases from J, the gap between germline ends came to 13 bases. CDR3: CASTPDSLNQPQHF. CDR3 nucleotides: TGTGCCAGCACCCCGGACAGTCTCAATCAGCCCCAGCATTTT.

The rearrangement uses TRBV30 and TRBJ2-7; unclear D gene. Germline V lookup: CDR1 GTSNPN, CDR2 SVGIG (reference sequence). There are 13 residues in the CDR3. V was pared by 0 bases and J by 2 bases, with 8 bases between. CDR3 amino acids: CAWSVLQTYEQYF. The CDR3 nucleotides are TGTGCCTGGAGTGTATTACAGACCTACGAGCAGTACTTC. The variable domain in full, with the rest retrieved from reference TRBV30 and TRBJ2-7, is SQTIHQWPATLVQPVGSPLSLECTVEGTSNPNLYWYRQAAGRGLQLLFYSVGIGQISSEVPQNLSASRPQDRQFILSSKKLLLSDSGFYLCAWSVLQTYEQYFGPGTRLTVT.

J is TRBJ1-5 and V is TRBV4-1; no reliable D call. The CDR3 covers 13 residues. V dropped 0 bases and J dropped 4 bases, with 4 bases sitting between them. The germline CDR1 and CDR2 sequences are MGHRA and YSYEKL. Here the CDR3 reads CASSQDYNQPQHF. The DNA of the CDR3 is TGCGCCAGCAGCCAAGATTATAATCAGCCCCAGCATTTT.

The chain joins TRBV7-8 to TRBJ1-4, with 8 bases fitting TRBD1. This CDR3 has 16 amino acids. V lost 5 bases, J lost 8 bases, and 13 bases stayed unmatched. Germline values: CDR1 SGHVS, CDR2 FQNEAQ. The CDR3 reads CASSPWTGKLGEKLFF. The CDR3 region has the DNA TGTGCCAGCAGCCCTTGGACAGGGAAGTTGGGCGAAAAACTGTTTTTT. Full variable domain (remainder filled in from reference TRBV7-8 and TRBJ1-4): GAGVSQSPRYKVAKRGQDVALRCDPISGHVSLFWYQQALGQGPEFLTYFQNEAQLDKSGLPSDRFFAERPEGSVSTLKIQRTQQEDSAVYLCASSPWTGKLGEKLFFGSGTQLSVL.

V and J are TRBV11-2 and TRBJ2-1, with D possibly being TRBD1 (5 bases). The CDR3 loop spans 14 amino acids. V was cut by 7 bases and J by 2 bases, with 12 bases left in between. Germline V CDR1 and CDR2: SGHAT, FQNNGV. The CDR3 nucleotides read TGTGCCAGCACCATGGACACAGCCTACAATGAGCAGTTCTTC. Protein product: CASTMDTAYNEQFF.

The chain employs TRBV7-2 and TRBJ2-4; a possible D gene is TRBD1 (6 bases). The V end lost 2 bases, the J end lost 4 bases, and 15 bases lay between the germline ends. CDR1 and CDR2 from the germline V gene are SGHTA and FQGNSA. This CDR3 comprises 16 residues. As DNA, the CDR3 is TGTGCCAGCAGCTTAACCCCAGGGGACCAAAAAAACATTCAGTACTTC. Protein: CASSLTPGDQKNIQYF.

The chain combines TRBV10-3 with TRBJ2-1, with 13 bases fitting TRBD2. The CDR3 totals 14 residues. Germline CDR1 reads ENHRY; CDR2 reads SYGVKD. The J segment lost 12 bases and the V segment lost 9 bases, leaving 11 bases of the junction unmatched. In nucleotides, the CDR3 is TGTGCCATTCAACCGGGACTAGCGGGGAAGGGGCAGTTCTTC. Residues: CAIQPGLAGKGQFF.